The text below deals with one T cell receptor (beta chain). In the library, each TCR cDNA molecule bore its own unique molecular identifier. TCRdb itself ran the 5' RACE reads through MiXCR, one entry per CDR3 protein. This table holds about 28,000 distinct CDR3 sequences, about 8.1% found once. The data originate from a study of spatial heterogeneity in lung cancer. Study-level information: Within raw reads, each unique TCR and UMI combination appeared on average more than ten times.

There are 15 residues in the CDR3. Trimming shortened V by 6 bases and J by 7 bases, and 21 bases separated the two germline ends. The time point here: sample taken at primary tumor resection. Sequencing of whole RNA from tumor, nontumor lung or frozen PBMC involved no sorting. Samples were obtained from 65 to 80 donors, all untreated early-stage non-small cell lung cancer patients. This chain links TRBV12-3 or TRBV12-4 with TRBJ1-2; TRBD1 is a possible D gene (6 bases). The specimen comprised PBMCs, sampled at surgery. The sequence came from a female donor with early-stage non-small cell lung cancer. The CDR3, as DNA: TGTGCCAGCAGACTGGGGCAGGGGCATATACGTGGCTACACCTTC. Protein product: CASRLGQGHIRGYTF.